Following are 8 T cell receptor beta chains from one sample sequenced in a study of CD8 T cells in ankylosing spondylitis. TCRdb itself ran the 5' RACE reads through MiXCR, one entry per CDR3 protein. Of tens of thousands of distinct CDR3 sequences listed, around 6.4% are singletons. Sequenced material: synovial fluid, either unsorted or a sorted T cell fraction (not recorded which). The receptor set was obtained from a male donor with ankylosing spondylitis.

This clonotype was observed many times. The chain has TRBV20-1 and TRBJ2-1; 13 positions match TRBD2. Trimming cost V 6 bases and J 9 bases; bases outside gene matches: 23. The germline gives CDR1 DFQATT, CDR2 SNEGSKA (reference sequence). CDR3 length: 19 residues. The CDR3 sequence is CSAMGGGTSGTRTFGEQFF. The CDR3 DNA follows: TGCAGTGCGATGGGGGGGGGGACTAGCGGGACTCGGACCTTTGGTGAGCAGTTCTTC.

This clonotype was seen only once. V gene TRBV7-2 combines with J gene TRBJ2-7; 8 bases are a match to TRBD2. This CDR3 contains 17 residues. Per the germline V gene, CDR1 is SGHTA and CDR2 is FQGNSA. V lost 5 bases, J lost 0 bases, and 12 bases stayed unmatched. The CDR3 region has the DNA TGTGCCAGCAGCCCTAGCGGCCTAGCGGGTGTCTCCTACGAGCAGTACTTC. This encodes CASSPSGLAGVSYEQYF.

The chain joins TRBV19 to TRBJ2-1, with 12 bases lining up with TRBD2. Germline CDR1 LNHDA, CDR2 SQIVND (reference sequence). With 5 bases clipped from V and 8 bases from J, the junction kept 4 bases outside the gene matches. There are 14 residues in the CDR3. CDR3 nucleotides: TGTGCCAGTAGTCGACTAGCGGGAGATGATGAGCAGTTCTTC. Residues: CASSRLAGDDEQFF.

The V call is TRBV10-3, the J call TRBJ2-2, with D possibly matching TRBD2 (6 bases). This CDR3 region has 17 residues. Between the trimmed V and J ends, which lost 6 bases and 0 bases, there was a span of 17 bases. Germline loops: CDR1 ENHRY, CDR2 SYGVKD. The CDR3 spells CAIRRDWGNANTGELFF. In DNA form, the CDR3 reads TGTGCCATCAGGAGGGACTGGGGTAACGCGAACACCGGGGAGCTGTTTTTT.

This clonotype occurred a few times. The rearrangement joins TRBV12-3 or TRBV12-4 to TRBJ2-3; the D is unclear. The CDR3 has 13 residues. Between the trimmed V and J ends, which lost 6 bases and 6 bases, there was a span of 13 bases. CDR3 nucleotide sequence: TGTGCCAGCAGCTTCCGACCTTCCGATACGCAGTATTTT. It translates to CASSFRPSDTQYF.

This clonotype occurred many times. V gene TRBV20-1 combines with J gene TRBJ1-4, with unresolved D. The V gene lost 0 bases and the J gene lost 8 bases, with 13 bases spanning the gap. This CDR3 comprises 14 residues. In germline, CDR1 is DFQATT, CDR2 SNEGSKA (reference sequence). CDR3 protein: CSARDLDLGEKLFF. In DNA, the CDR3 is TGCAGTGCTAGAGATTTGGATCTCGGCGAAAAACTGTTTTTT.

This clonotype has ten or more counts. This sequence joins TRBV21-1 and TRBJ2-7; the D segment call TRBD1 is taken from the table without a DNA check. TRBV21-1 is marked as a pseudogene. The CDR3 is 16 residues long. Here the CDR3 reads CASRPKGQIGLDEQYF. CDR3 in DNA: TGTGCCAGCCGACCGAAGGGACAGATCGGGTTGGACGAGCAGTACTTC.

In this sample, this clonotype turned up many times. For the CDR3, the DNA is TGTGCCAGCAGCTTAGCGGCGGGGGCGAACACTGAAGCTTTCTTT. Amino acids: CASSLAAGANTEAFF. The rearrangement joins TRBV7-2 to TRBJ1-1; possibly TRBD1 for D (6 bases). The CDR3 consists of 15 residues. V lost 0 bases, J lost 1 base, and 9 bases lay in between. In germline, CDR1 is SGHTA, CDR2 FQGNSA.